One sample yielded the 18 T cell receptor beta chains listed below, sequenced in a study of breast tumors, draining lymph nodes, adjacent tissues. The lymph nodes were axillary draining lymph nodes from breast cancer patients. TCRdb re-analysed the multiplex PCR reads in MiXCR, keeping a single row per CDR3 protein. The sample carries about 130,000 distinct CDR3 sequences, about 20% recorded once. Source material: axillary lymph node tissue. These receptors originate from a female donor with breast cancer. Some clones in this sample may be carry-over from other donors' samples.

As concerns this clonotype: A much more abundant neighbour one base away suggests this may be a read error. The CDR3 loop reads CSVGTGTGSMAQYF. CDR3 DNA: TGCAGCGTTGGCACCGGGACAGGGAGTATGGCCCAGTACTTC. The chain couples TRBV29-1 to TRBJ2-5; 9 nucleotides line up with TRBD1. The junction had 12 bases not matched to a gene; V was cut back by 4 bases and J by 9 bases. Germline values: CDR1 SQVTM, CDR2 ANQGSEA. CDR3 length: 14 residues.

For this clonotype: A read error may account for a junction end that differs from germline. This chain connects TRBV18 to TRBJ2-7; no reliable D call. Germline V gives CDR1 KGHSH, CDR2 LQKENI. This CDR3 is built from 12 residues. This chain's CDR3 is CASSPDRYERYF. The CDR3 DNA is TGTGCCAGCTCACCTGATCGCTACGAGCGGTACTTC.

This clonotype showed up many times. The chain joins TRBV3-1 to TRBJ2-7; 9 bases agree with TRBD2. Trimming took 1 base from V and 0 from J; bases not matched to a gene: 4. The CDR3 runs to 16 residues. Looked up from germline, CDR1 is LGHDT and CDR2 is YNNKEL (reference sequence). The CDR3, as DNA: TGTGCCAGCAGCCAAGGACTAGCGGTTAGCTCCTACGAGCAGTACTTC. It is translated as CASSQGLAVSSYEQYF.

This clonotype came up many times. V and J are TRBV7-3 and TRBJ2-1; 9 nucleotides align to TRBD1. The CDR3 runs 12 residues. Germline V gene data show CDR1 as SGHTA and CDR2 as FQGTGA. The J segment lost 10 bases and the V segment lost 5 bases, leaving 3 bases of the junction unmatched. This CDR3 reads CASSGTGYEQFF. CDR3 bases: TGTGCCAGCAGCGGGACAGGGTACGAGCAGTTCTTC.

This clonotype was counted many times. This rearrangement joins TRBV5-1 to TRBJ2-3, with TRBD2 matching 11 bases. V lost 0 bases to trimming and J lost 5 bases; unmatched junction nucleotides: 8. Per the germline V gene, CDR1 is SGHRS and CDR2 is YFSETQ. The CDR3 is 17 residues long. The CDR3 spells CASSLGLAGRGIDTQYF. The CDR3 coding sequence is TGCGCCAGCAGCTTGGGACTAGCGGGAAGGGGCATAGATACGCAGTATTTT.

With respect to this clonotype: This clone may be a read error of a much larger clone one base away. This CDR3 is CASRGGTSSQETQYF. The CDR3 DNA reads as TGCGCCAGCAGGGGGGGGACTAGCAGCCAAGAGACCCAGTACTTC. The chain carries TRBV5-1 and TRBJ2-5, with TRBD2 matching over 9 bases. CDR1 is SGHRS, CDR2 YFSETQ, per germline. The CDR3 totals 15 residues. V dropped 5 bases and J dropped 1; count of bases not matched to a gene: 6.

Concerning this clonotype itself: A much larger clone lies a single base off, so this may be a read error. The CDR3 carries no conserved terminal phenylalanine or tryptophan, so it likely arises from a read error. The chain has TRBV3-1 and TRBJ2-2, with a tentative D call TRBD1 (5 bases). Trimming left V 2 bases short and J 7 bases short, with 8 bases between. Germline loops: CDR1 LGHDT, CDR2 YNNKEL (reference sequence). The CDR3 is 13 amino acids. The CDR3 DNA is TGTGCCAGCAGCCAAAGCAGGGACGGGGAGCTGTTTGTT. Its translation: CASSQSRDGELFV.

Of note for this clonotype: This may come from a read error, since a much larger clone is one base off. The chain joins TRBV25-1 to TRBJ2-1; D call uncertain. The germline V and J ends were trimmed by 8 bases and 2 bases, with 7 bases remaining between them. Germline assignment: CDR1 MGHDK and CDR2 SYGVNS. The CDR3 runs to 12 residues. For the CDR3, the DNA is TGTGCCAGCGGTCGGACCTACAATGAGCAGTTCTTC. Its translation is CASGRTYNEQFF.

This clonotype was seen many times. J is TRBJ2-1 and V is TRBV5-1, with D uncertain. Germline assignment: CDR1 SGHRS and CDR2 YFSETQ. Trimming pared 4 bases from V and 8 bases from J, leaving 10 bases between. The CDR3 has 12 residues. In nucleotides, the CDR3 is TGCGCCAGCAGCCCCCCGGCTTATGAGCAGTTCTTC. This codes for CASSPPAYEQFF.

This clonotype was counted at least ten times. The rearrangement uses TRBV20-1 and TRBJ2-1; possible D gene TRBD2, 7 bases. The CDR3 contains 15 residues. Trimming pared 5 bases from V and 7 bases from J, leaving 21 bases between. Germline CDR1 and CDR2: DFQATT and SNEGSKA (reference sequence). The DNA for the CDR3 is TGCAGTGCTCCCCGGGTTGGAGGGAGGGGGAATGAGCAGTTCTTC. Translation gives CSAPRVGGRGNEQFF.

For this clonotype: This clone may be a read error of a much larger clone one base away. The chain uses TRBV6-1 and TRBJ2-1; D remains ambiguous. The length of the CDR3 is 14 residues. Germline values: CDR1 MNHNS, CDR2 SASEGT. DNA of the CDR3: TGTGCCAGCAGTGAAGCTAACCCAGACAATGGGCAGTTCTTC. It yields the protein CASSEANPDNGQFF.

This clonotype came up many times. The V gene is TRBV28, the J gene TRBJ2-1, with D maybe TRBD2 (6 bases). CDR3 length: 14 residues. V was clipped by 0 bases and J by 5 bases, with 8 bases between them. The germline CDR1 and CDR2 sequences are MDHEN and SYDVKM. In DNA, the CDR3 is TGTGCCAGCAGTTTATGGGGACTTCACAATGAGCAGTTCTTC. This translates into CASSLWGLHNEQFF.

This clonotype was seen many times. The rearrangement links TRBV28 to TRBJ2-5, with 10 bases aligning to TRBD2. This CDR3 contains 18 residues. The junction had 8 bases not matched to a gene; V was cut back by 0 bases and J by 1 base. Germline V gene data show CDR1 as MDHEN and CDR2 as SYDVKM. The DNA of the CDR3 is TGTGCCAGCAGTTTATGGCTAGCGGGAGTTGGTATCCAAGAGACCCAGTACTTC. It encodes CASSLWLAGVGIQETQYF.

In its sample, this clonotype was seen a few times. One base away lies a much larger clone, so this may be a sequencing read error. The chain carries TRBV7-2 and TRBJ2-7; TRBD2 might be the D (6 bases). The germline V and J ends were trimmed by 1 base and 5 bases, with 18 bases remaining between them. The germline gives CDR1 SGHTA, CDR2 FQGNSA. CDR3 length: 16 amino acids. CDR3 in DNA: TGTGCCAGCAGCTTAGTCCCCTTGCGGGGCCCCCACGAGCAGTACTTC. This codes for CASSLVPLRGPHEQYF. Variable domain in full (rest from reference TRBV7-2 and TRBJ2-7): GAGVSQSPSNKVTEKGKDVELRCDPISGHTALYWYRQSLGQGLEFLIYFQGNSAPDKSGLPSDRFSAERTGGSVSTLTIQRTQQEDSAVYLCASSLVPLRGPHEQYFGPGTRLTVT.

A word on this clonotype: A much larger clone differs by one base, so this may be a read error. The rearrangement links TRBV9 to TRBJ2-5, with 9 bases identical to TRBD1. Losses at the gene ends were 7 bases for V and 1 base for J; bases not matched to a gene: 11. Germline values: CDR1 SGDLS, CDR2 YYNGEE. The CDR3 totals 16 residues. The CDR3 nucleotides read TGTGCCAGCTGCGCCGGAGGACAGGGGTTCCAAGAGACCCAGTACTTC. Translating it yields CASCAGGQGFQETQYF.

This clonotype was recorded at least ten times. This chain uses TRBV19 with TRBJ2-1, with TRBD2 as a possible D gene (6 bases). V was clipped by 9 bases and J by 5 bases, with 20 bases between them. Per the germline V gene, CDR1 is LNHDA and CDR2 is SQIVND (reference sequence). The CDR3 extends over 15 amino acids. CDR3 amino acids: CASGLSGLPNNEQFF. CDR3 sequence (DNA): TGTGCCAGCGGCCTTAGCGGCCTACCTAACAATGAGCAGTTCTTC.

This clonotype was counted between two and nine times. The chain joins TRBV5-4 to TRBJ2-7; 7 nucleotides match TRBD2. This CDR3 is built from 15 residues. The V gene end was trimmed by 0 bases and the J gene end by 4 bases; junction bases not matched to a gene: 7. Germline CDR1 SGHNT, CDR2 YYREEE (reference sequence). CDR3 loop: CASSLDGTIPYEQYF. The CDR3 nucleotides read TGTGCCAGCAGCTTGGACGGGACTATACCTTACGAGCAGTACTTC.

This clonotype was counted at least ten times. The rearrangement uses TRBV6-1 and TRBJ1-2; perhaps TRBD1 as D (6 bases). CDR3 length: 15 residues. Trimming cost V 2 bases and J 0 bases, with 10 bases left between them. Germline V gene data show CDR1 as MNHNS and CDR2 as SASEGT. CDR3 sequence (DNA): TGTGCCAGCAGTGAATGGGGGCGTCCTAACTATGGCTACACCTTC. Protein product: CASSEWGRPNYGYTF.